This T cell receptor (beta chain) comes out of a study of CD8+ T cells in alopecia areata. General observations from the study: Scalp clonality dropped significantly under tofacitinib, as did expanded CD8+ top-100 clones.

Treatment meaning: oral pan-JAK inhibitor, 5-10 mg twice daily. The investigators collected lesional scalp punch biopsies and peripheral blood from alopecia areata patients. About this clone itself: Antigen specificity is unknown.

Trimming cost V 2 bases and J 2 bases, with 12 bases left between them. Per the germline V gene, CDR1 is SGHVS and CDR2 is FQNEAQ. The CDR3 has 15 amino acids. RNA was extracted and reverse transcribed into cDNA as the sequencing template. Libraries were prepared by immunoSEQ multiplex PCR; TCRdb keeps only in-frame clonotypes and omits some of them. Seen here are tens of thousands of clones, just over 65% observed once, and the top ten hold around 23%. The chain has TRBV7-8 and TRBJ2-5; no reliable D call. This clonotype was sampled from a human donor with alopecia areata. The sample consisted of CD8+ T cells sorted from blood, taken at week 4, from a patient treated with tofacitinib. The CDR3 DNA sequence: TGTGCCAGCAGCTTAAGTCGGACGGTACAAGAGACCCAGTACTTC. Translated: CASSLSRTVQETQYF.